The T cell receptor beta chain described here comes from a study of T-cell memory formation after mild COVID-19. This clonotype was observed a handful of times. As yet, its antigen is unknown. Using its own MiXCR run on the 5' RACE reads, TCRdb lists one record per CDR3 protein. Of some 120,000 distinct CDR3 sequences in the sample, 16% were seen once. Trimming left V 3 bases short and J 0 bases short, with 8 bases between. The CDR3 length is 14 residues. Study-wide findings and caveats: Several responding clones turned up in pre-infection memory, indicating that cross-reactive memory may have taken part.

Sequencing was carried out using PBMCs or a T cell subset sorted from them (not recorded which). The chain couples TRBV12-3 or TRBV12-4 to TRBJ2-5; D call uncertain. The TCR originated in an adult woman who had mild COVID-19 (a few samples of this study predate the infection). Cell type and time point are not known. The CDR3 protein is CASSFVPDQETQYF. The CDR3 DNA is TGTGCCAGCAGTTTTGTGCCAGACCAAGAGACCCAGTACTTC.